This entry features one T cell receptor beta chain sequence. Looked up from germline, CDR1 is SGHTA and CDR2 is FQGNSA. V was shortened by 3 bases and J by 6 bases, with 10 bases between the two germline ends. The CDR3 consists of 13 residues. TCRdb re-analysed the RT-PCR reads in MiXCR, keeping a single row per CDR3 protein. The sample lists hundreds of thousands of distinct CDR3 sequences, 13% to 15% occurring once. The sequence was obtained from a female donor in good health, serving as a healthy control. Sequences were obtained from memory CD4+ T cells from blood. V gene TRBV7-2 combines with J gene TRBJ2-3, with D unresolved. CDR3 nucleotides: TGTGCCAGCAGCTTTATATTGACGGATACGCAGTATTTT. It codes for CASSFILTDTQYF.